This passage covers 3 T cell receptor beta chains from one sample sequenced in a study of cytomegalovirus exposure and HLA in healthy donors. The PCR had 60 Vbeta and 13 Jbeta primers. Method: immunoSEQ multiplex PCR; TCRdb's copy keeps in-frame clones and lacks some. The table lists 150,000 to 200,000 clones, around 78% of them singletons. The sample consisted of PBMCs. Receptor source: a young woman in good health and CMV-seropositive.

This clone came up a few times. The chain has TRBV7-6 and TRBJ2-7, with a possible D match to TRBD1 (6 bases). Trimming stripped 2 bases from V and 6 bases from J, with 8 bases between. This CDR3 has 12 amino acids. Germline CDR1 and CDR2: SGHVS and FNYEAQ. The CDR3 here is CASSLSTGEQYF. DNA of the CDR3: TGTGCCAGCAGCTTATCGACAGGCGAGCAGTACTTC.

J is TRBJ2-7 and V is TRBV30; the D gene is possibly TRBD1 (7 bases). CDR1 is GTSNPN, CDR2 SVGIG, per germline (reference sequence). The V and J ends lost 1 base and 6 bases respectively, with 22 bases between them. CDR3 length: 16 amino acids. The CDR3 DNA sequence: TGTGCCTGGAGTGGAGATGTTACAGGGGACTCAACCGAGCAGTACTTC. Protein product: CAWSGDVTGDSTEQYF. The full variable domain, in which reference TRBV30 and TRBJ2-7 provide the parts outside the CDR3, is SQTIHQWPATLVQPVGSPLSLECTVEGTSNPNLYWYRQAAGRGLQLLFYSVGIGQISSEVPQNLSASRPQDRQFILSSKKLLLSDSGFYLCAWSGDVTGDSTEQYFGPGTRLTVT.

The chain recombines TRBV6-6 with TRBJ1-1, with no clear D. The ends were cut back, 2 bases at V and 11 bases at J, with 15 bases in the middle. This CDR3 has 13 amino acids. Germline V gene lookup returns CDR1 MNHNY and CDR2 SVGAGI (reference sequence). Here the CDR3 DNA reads TGTGCCAGCAGTTACCCCCCCGAACTGGTGGCTTTCTTT. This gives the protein CASSYPPELVAFF.